The sequence of this T cell receptor beta chain was determined in a study of post-analysis software for immune sequencing data. Study results and limitations: TRBV segments more frequent in patients than in controls numbered about five and included TRBV5-6, TRBV5-1 and TRBV20-1.

The CDR3 totals 14 residues. Trimming removed 5 bases from V and 3 bases from J, with 16 bases in between. Germline V lookup: CDR1 SQVTM, CDR2 ANQGSEA. With respect to this clonotype: Its matching antigen is unknown.

Unique molecular identifiers were carried by the TCR beta cDNA libraries. Using its own MiXCR run on the PCR reads, TCRdb lists one record per CDR3 protein. The repertoire holds about 760,000 distinct CDR3 sequences, with 25% to 30% as singletons. Sequencing input: blood. The source is a girl under 18 with multiple sclerosis. The V call is TRBV29-1, the J call TRBJ1-1, with D perhaps matching TRBD1 (5 bases). The CDR3 region is CSVRSAAGDTEAFF. Written as DNA, the CDR3 is TGCAGCGTTAGGTCGGCGGCGGGGGACACTGAAGCTTTCTTT. Together with reference TRBV29-1 and TRBJ1-1, the CDR3 gives the full variable domain: SAVISQKPSRDICQRGTSLTIQCQVDSQVTMMFWYRQQPGQSLTLIATANQGSEATYESGFVIDKFPISRPNLTFSTLTVSNMSPEDSSIYLCSVRSAAGDTEAFFGQGTRLTVV.